This TCR beta chain is from a study of blood T cells in healthy people across ages (dated by TCRdb to 2014 to 2015). With respect to the entire study: In model experiments, template switching captured about one uniquely barcoded TCR beta cDNA molecule for every two T cells. Two additional independent replicas of 1 million unique cDNA reads from the same blood draw were analyzed for two donors (one aged 18 to 30 and one aged 80 or older). To avoid experimental bias, donors of different ages were randomly spread across the sequencing lanes. The donors were split into four age groups: young (average about 15 years), middle-aged (about 40), aged (approximately 60) and long-lived (over 75). The study measured age-related changes in TCR beta repertoire diversity using deep sequencing normalized with unique cDNA molecular identifiers.

Reading the germline V gene gives CDR1 MDHEN and CDR2 SYDVKM. The CDR3 starts with the cysteine, ends with the phenylalanine, and has 14 residues. The retained sequence is limited to the CDR3, 42 bases, with the frame set at the first base. V is clipped by 6 bases and J by 7 bases, and the sequence between their germline boundaries is 18 bases long. Donors were about 36 systemically healthy Caucasian individuals from Russia aged 6 to 90 years. Each donor gave 9 to 10 milliliters of peripheral blood, collected into EDTA-treated Vacutainer tubes. PBMCs were isolated by Ficoll-Paque density-gradient centrifugation, with at least 6.5 million obtained per sample. Total RNA was extracted from PBMCs with Trizol reagent, with at least 6 micrograms obtained per sample. The percentages of naive CD45RAhigh/CD27high T cells were determined by flow cytometry on a PBMC aliquot from every donor. Concerning this clonotype: The antigen it binds to is not known. No base quality information exists; no much larger clone differs at one position.

Receptors were amplified or captured by 5' RACE. This sample was sequenced with an Illumina HiSeq 2500. A second 7 to 11 cycle PCR used a sample-barcoded 5' primer and a J-beta primer mix. Each TCR beta cDNA molecule received a unique molecular identifier from a template-switch 5' adaptor carrying 12 random nucleotides. Each sample yielded at least 2.5 million CDR3-containing paired-end reads. First-strand cDNA was synthesized from all RNA with the Mint cDNA synthesis kit, primed by a TRBC-specific oligonucleotide. Following uracil-DNA glycosylase treatment, all cDNA underwent a first 18-cycle PCR with the universal primers M1SS and BC2_uni_R. Concerning the study's data processing: Each sample was normalized by randomly selecting 1 million high-quality reads, each carrying a distinct molecular identifier. Instead of being binned into consensus sequences, reads with shared molecular identifiers were discarded. MiTCR, with a Q25 quality threshold and the strictest error-elimination algorithm, was used for CDR3 identification, clonotype clustering and error correction. A nonparametric unseen species model with Euler transformation was used to estimate lower-bound total TCR beta diversity. Clones were called with MiXCR by TCRdb after fastp trimmed the public reads at Q25, and only in-frame beta chains were retained. Here each entry gathers all rows of one CDR3 protein and keeps the most common genes and DNA. TCRdb assigned the V and J calls; the authors' analysis was not used. The sample includes fewer than 800,000 distinct CDR3 sequences, with about half observed a single time. 25% to 35% of the sample is held by the ten biggest clonotypes.

Points the paper makes about the study in general: Compared with the aged group, the long-lived group had more naive CD4+ T cells, fewer expanded clones and increased TCR diversity, a pattern suggesting age selection. Donor CMV infection status was unknown, potentially confounding age-related changes in expanded clonotypes. There was a strong correlation between observed TCR beta diversity and the percentage of naive T cells measured by flow cytometry. Observed TCR beta diversity per million T cells fell roughly linearly with age, and a significant reduction was already apparent by age roughly 40. Since profiling was done on bulk unsorted PBMCs, naive and antigen-experienced compartments could not be conclusively compared. Estimates of total diversity based on one million sequenced T cells were considered lower bounds and underestimates.

Specimen: blood. The clonotype originates from a woman aged 55-75 years in good health. The chain employs TRBV28 and TRBJ2-5; TRBD1 might be the D gene, on 6 matching bases. The nucleotide sequence is TGTGCCAGCAGCCCCCGCTTCCTAGGGGGGACCCAGTACTTC. It specifies CASSPRFLGGTQYF.